The rows below give T cell receptor beta chains drawn from one sample of a study of T-cell memory formation after mild COVID-19. TCRdb re-called the 5' RACE reads with MiXCR, one entry per CDR3 protein. The repertoire consists of about 440,000 distinct CDR3 sequences, with 20% occurring once and the leading ten covering about 8.8%. Sequenced sample: PBMCs or a T cell subset sorted from them (not recorded which). Source of these receptors: an adult woman who had mild COVID-19 (a few samples of this study predate the infection). Cell type and time point are not known. The CDR3 runs from the conserved cysteine through the conserved F or W. D genes are given only for firm matches. Clone size is stated in some rows and not others, as once, few, many or a class when expanded.

d_call: -
j_call: TRBJ1-1
v_call: TRBV30
clone_size: -
cdr3_nt: TGTGCCTGGAGTTTAGTAGGGTCAGTTGCCATGAACACTGAAGCTTTCTTT
cdr3_aa: CAWSLVGSVAMNTEAFF

d_call: TRBD2
j_call: TRBJ2-1
v_call: TRBV11-2
clone_size: few
cdr3_nt: TGTGCCAGCAGCTTTGGCCTAGCGGGATACAATGAGCAGTTCTTC
cdr3_aa: CASSFGLAGYNEQFF

d_call: TRBD2
j_call: TRBJ2-7
v_call: TRBV12-3/TRBV12-4
clone_size: -
cdr3_nt: TGTGCCAGCAGTTCCCCCGGGACTAGCGGGAGATTACGCGAGCAGTACTTC
cdr3_aa: CASSSPGTSGRLREQYF

d_call: -
j_call: TRBJ1-3
v_call: TRBV5-1
clone_size: -
cdr3_nt: TGCGCCAGCTCCACCGACCCAAGCTCTGGAAACACCATATATTTT
cdr3_aa: CASSTDPSSGNTIYF

d_call: TRBD1
j_call: TRBJ2-7
v_call: TRBV30
clone_size: few
cdr3_nt: TGTGCCTGGAGCTTGAACAGGGGTTACGAGCAGTACTTC
cdr3_aa: CAWSLNRGYEQYF

d_call: -
j_call: TRBJ2-7
v_call: TRBV4-1
clone_size: -
cdr3_nt: TGCGCCAGCAGCCCGTTCGCAGGGAAGTCCTACGAGCAGTACTTC
cdr3_aa: CASSPFAGKSYEQYF

d_call: -
j_call: TRBJ2-1
v_call: TRBV6-5
clone_size: few
cdr3_nt: TGTGCCAGCAGTTACTCGTTTATCACAGTCACCTACAATGAGCAGTTCTTC
cdr3_aa: CASSYSFITVTYNEQFF

d_call: -
j_call: TRBJ1-2
v_call: TRBV12-3/TRBV12-4
clone_size: -
cdr3_nt: TGTGCCAGCAGTTTATACATTAACTATGGCTACACCTTC
cdr3_aa: CASSLYINYGYTF

d_call: TRBD1
j_call: TRBJ2-5
v_call: TRBV20-1
clone_size: few
cdr3_nt: TGCAGTGCTAACGACAGGGTTAGGGAGACCCAGTACTTC
cdr3_aa: CSANDRVRETQYF

d_call: TRBD1
j_call: TRBJ2-7
v_call: TRBV7-9
clone_size: -
cdr3_nt: TGTGCCAGCAGCCCAGGACAGGAGAACTACGAGCAGTACTTC
cdr3_aa: CASSPGQENYEQYF

d_call: -
j_call: TRBJ2-3
v_call: TRBV9
clone_size: -
cdr3_nt: TGTGCCAGCAGCGAGGCAGACAGAGATACGCAGTATTTT
cdr3_aa: CASSEADRDTQYF

d_call: -
j_call: TRBJ2-5
v_call: TRBV5-6
clone_size: few
cdr3_nt: TGTGCCAGCAGCTTGACCCCAGGGGTCAGGGAGACCCAGTACTTC
cdr3_aa: CASSLTPGVRETQYF

d_call: TRBD1
j_call: TRBJ1-1
v_call: TRBV20-1
clone_size: -
cdr3_nt: TGCAGTGCTAGACTAAGGACAGGCGTAATTACTGAAGCTTTCTTT
cdr3_aa: CSARLRTGVITEAFF

d_call: -
j_call: TRBJ1-1
v_call: TRBV20-1
clone_size: many
cdr3_nt: TGCAGTGCTAGAGAGCCGGGGGTTGAAGCTTTCTTT
cdr3_aa: CSAREPGVEAFF

d_call: -
j_call: TRBJ1-2
v_call: TRBV7-2
clone_size: -
cdr3_nt: TGTGCCAGCACCCCGGTGGTTACTTTTAACTATGGCTACACCTTC
cdr3_aa: CASTPVVTFNYGYTF

d_call: -
j_call: TRBJ2-3
v_call: TRBV29-1
clone_size: few
cdr3_nt: TGCAGCGTTGATGGCCGGGAGAGGGCAGATACGCAGTATTTT
cdr3_aa: CSVDGRERADTQYF

d_call: TRBD2
j_call: TRBJ2-7
v_call: TRBV9
clone_size: few
cdr3_nt: TGTGCCAGCAGCGTAGAGGGGACTAGAGACTACGAGCAGTACTTC
cdr3_aa: CASSVEGTRDYEQYF

d_call: -
j_call: TRBJ1-5
v_call: TRBV2
clone_size: few
cdr3_nt: TGTGCCAGCAGCGGCAACAATCAGCCCCAGCATTTT
cdr3_aa: CASSGNNQPQHF

d_call: -
j_call: TRBJ2-7
v_call: TRBV7-6
clone_size: -
cdr3_nt: TGTGCCAGCAGCCCGGGGACGAAACCCTACGAGCAGTACTTC
cdr3_aa: CASSPGTKPYEQYF

d_call: -
j_call: TRBJ1-1
v_call: TRBV7-9
clone_size: few
cdr3_nt: TGTGCCAGCAGCCTTCGGGGCAATATGAACACTGAAGCTTTCTTT
cdr3_aa: CASSLRGNMNTEAFF

d_call: TRBD2
j_call: TRBJ2-1
v_call: TRBV6-2/TRBV6-3
clone_size: -
cdr3_nt: TGTGCCAGCAGTCGAGGGGGACTAGCGATGGATGAGCAGTTCTTC
cdr3_aa: CASSRGGLAMDEQFF

d_call: TRBD2
j_call: TRBJ2-3
v_call: TRBV12-3/TRBV12-4
clone_size: few
cdr3_nt: TGTGCCAGCAGTTTCCCTTTGTGGGAGGGCCCTCATAGCACCCATAGCACAGATACGCAGTATTTT
cdr3_aa: CASSFPLWEGPHSTHSTDTQYF

d_call: TRBD1
j_call: TRBJ2-2
v_call: TRBV5-1
clone_size: -
cdr3_nt: TGCGCCAGCAGGGGACAGACTACCGGGGAGCTGTTTTTT
cdr3_aa: CASRGQTTGELFF

d_call: -
j_call: TRBJ1-1
v_call: TRBV7-3
clone_size: few
cdr3_nt: TGTGCCAGCAGCTCCGGACCATCGAGGACTGAAGCTTTCTTT
cdr3_aa: CASSSGPSRTEAFF

d_call: -
j_call: TRBJ1-2
v_call: TRBV5-1
clone_size: -
cdr3_nt: TGCGCCAGCAGCTCGGGGGGGGAGACGGGCTACACCTTC
cdr3_aa: CASSSGGETGYTF

d_call: TRBD1
j_call: TRBJ2-1
v_call: TRBV6-5
clone_size: -
cdr3_nt: TGTGCCAGCAGTTGGGACAGAGTTTACAATGAGCAGTTCTTC
cdr3_aa: CASSWDRVYNEQFF

d_call: TRBD1
j_call: TRBJ2-5
v_call: TRBV7-9
clone_size: few
cdr3_nt: TGTGCCAGCAGCCCGGGACAGGGGGACCAAGAGACCCAGTACTTC
cdr3_aa: CASSPGQGDQETQYF

d_call: -
j_call: TRBJ2-3
v_call: TRBV11-3
clone_size: -
cdr3_nt: TGTGCCAGCAGCCCTCCTGCCGGGGATACGCAGTATTTT
cdr3_aa: CASSPPAGDTQYF

d_call: -
j_call: TRBJ2-7
v_call: TRBV4-2
clone_size: few
cdr3_nt: TGTGCCAGCTCGGCCGGAACGGGGAATCTCTACGAGCAGTACTTC
cdr3_aa: CASSAGTGNLYEQYF

d_call: TRBD2
j_call: TRBJ2-7
v_call: TRBV11-1
clone_size: -
cdr3_nt: TGTGCCAGCAGCTCAAGGTTGGCTAGCGGGAAAGACGAGCAGTACTTC
cdr3_aa: CASSSRLASGKDEQYF

d_call: TRBD1
j_call: TRBJ2-3
v_call: TRBV5-1
clone_size: -
cdr3_nt: TGCGCCAGCAACCAGGGGGCTTACACCACAGATACGCAGTATTTT
cdr3_aa: CASNQGAYTTDTQYF

d_call: TRBD1
j_call: TRBJ2-2
v_call: TRBV9
clone_size: few
cdr3_nt: TGTGCCAGCAGCGCGAACAGGGGTTCGAACACCGGGGAGCTGTTTTTT
cdr3_aa: CASSANRGSNTGELFF

d_call: TRBD1
j_call: TRBJ1-2
v_call: TRBV12-3/TRBV12-4
clone_size: -
cdr3_nt: TGTGCCAGCAGTCTAGGACAGGGTTCGGCTGAAGGCTACACCTTC
cdr3_aa: CASSLGQGSAEGYTF

d_call: -
j_call: TRBJ1-1
v_call: TRBV4-1
clone_size: -
cdr3_nt: TGCGCCAGCAGCCGCGGACCTGCGAGGACCGGGGGCACTGAAGCTTTCTTT
cdr3_aa: CASSRGPARTGGTEAFF

d_call: -
j_call: TRBJ2-2
v_call: TRBV4-1
clone_size: -
cdr3_nt: TGCGCCAGCAGCTTAAGCGGCTACGTCACCGGGGAGCTGTTTTTT
cdr3_aa: CASSLSGYVTGELFF

d_call: TRBD1
j_call: TRBJ2-1
v_call: TRBV7-3
clone_size: -
cdr3_nt: TGTGCCAGCAGCGCTAGACAGGGGGGGCCGAATGAGCAGTTCTTC
cdr3_aa: CASSARQGGPNEQFF

d_call: -
j_call: TRBJ1-2
v_call: TRBV19
clone_size: -
cdr3_nt: TGTGCCAGTAGTATTGGGCGGATCTATGGCTACACCTTC
cdr3_aa: CASSIGRIYGYTF

d_call: TRBD2
j_call: TRBJ2-2
v_call: TRBV27
clone_size: few
cdr3_nt: TGTGCCAGCAGAAGATCGCGGGGGGCCACCGGGGAGCTGTTTTTT
cdr3_aa: CASRRSRGATGELFF

d_call: TRBD2
j_call: TRBJ2-3
v_call: TRBV24-1
clone_size: few
cdr3_nt: TGTGCCACCAGTGATTTGTCAGGGAGGGCAGATACGCAGTATTTT
cdr3_aa: CATSDLSGRADTQYF

d_call: TRBD2
j_call: TRBJ2-3
v_call: TRBV7-7
clone_size: -
cdr3_nt: TGTGCCAGCTCGGTTAGCGGGGGGTTAGATACGCAGTATTTT
cdr3_aa: CASSVSGGLDTQYF

d_call: -
j_call: TRBJ1-1
v_call: TRBV7-3
clone_size: few
cdr3_nt: TGTGCCAGCAGCTTGGGTTCTCGCGCTGAAGCTTTCTTT
cdr3_aa: CASSLGSRAEAFF

d_call: -
j_call: TRBJ1-1
v_call: TRBV4-2
clone_size: few
cdr3_nt: TGTGCCAGCAGCCAAAGGGCCCCACAGGAGGGTCTTAACACTGAAGCTTTCTTT
cdr3_aa: CASSQRAPQEGLNTEAFF

d_call: TRBD2
j_call: TRBJ2-7
v_call: TRBV7-8
clone_size: -
cdr3_nt: TGTGCCAGCAGCTCTTCTAGCGGGATTTCCTACGAGCAGTACTTC
cdr3_aa: CASSSSSGISYEQYF

d_call: -
j_call: TRBJ2-6
v_call: TRBV6-5
clone_size: few
cdr3_nt: TGTGCCAGCACCCACTCGGGGAGTGGGGCCAACGTCCTGACTTTC
cdr3_aa: CASTHSGSGANVLTF

d_call: -
j_call: TRBJ1-1
v_call: TRBV14
clone_size: -
cdr3_nt: TGTGCCAGCAGCCAAGATTTCGGGGGTTGGAACACTGAAGCTTTCTTT
cdr3_aa: CASSQDFGGWNTEAFF

d_call: -
j_call: TRBJ2-6
v_call: TRBV29-1
clone_size: few
cdr3_nt: TGCAGCGTTGGAGTAGGGGCTGGGGCCAACGTCCTGACTTTC
cdr3_aa: CSVGVGAGANVLTF

d_call: -
j_call: TRBJ1-2
v_call: TRBV9
clone_size: few
cdr3_nt: TGTGCCAGCAGCGTACAGGACCGCTCAAATGGCTACACCTTC
cdr3_aa: CASSVQDRSNGYTF

d_call: -
j_call: TRBJ2-1
v_call: TRBV5-1
clone_size: few
cdr3_nt: TGCGCCAGCAGCTTTAGGCGGGACATCGCCTACAATGAGCAGTTCTTC
cdr3_aa: CASSFRRDIAYNEQFF

d_call: -
j_call: TRBJ2-7
v_call: TRBV5-1
clone_size: few
cdr3_nt: TGCGCCAGCAGCTTGCTACCAGGGGTCAGGTACGAGCAGTACTTC
cdr3_aa: CASSLLPGVRYEQYF

d_call: -
j_call: TRBJ2-7
v_call: TRBV6-1
clone_size: few
cdr3_nt: TGTGCCAGCAGGGGAGGCAGATCCTACGAGCAGTACTTC
cdr3_aa: CASRGGRSYEQYF

d_call: -
j_call: TRBJ2-7
v_call: TRBV20-1
clone_size: -
cdr3_nt: TGCAGTGCTGCCGGGGGCCTCGGGTACGAGCAGTACTTC
cdr3_aa: CSAAGGLGYEQYF

d_call: TRBD2
j_call: TRBJ2-1
v_call: TRBV5-1
clone_size: few
cdr3_nt: TGCGCCAGCAGCTTGGAGTGGGGCGGGAGCTCCTACAATGAGCAGTTCTTC
cdr3_aa: CASSLEWGGSSYNEQFF

d_call: -
j_call: TRBJ2-5
v_call: TRBV2
clone_size: -
cdr3_nt: TGTGCCAGCAGTGTCAGTCGAAGGGGTGAAGAGACCCAGTACTTC
cdr3_aa: CASSVSRRGEETQYF

d_call: TRBD2
j_call: TRBJ2-2
v_call: TRBV5-4
clone_size: -
cdr3_nt: TGTGCCAGCAGCGGGACTAGCGGTTACACCGGGGAGCTGTTTTTT
cdr3_aa: CASSGTSGYTGELFF

d_call: -
j_call: TRBJ1-1
v_call: TRBV7-9
clone_size: -
cdr3_nt: TGTGCCAGCAGCTTAGCGCGAAACGCAGGGGCGAACACTGAAGCTTTCTTT
cdr3_aa: CASSLARNAGANTEAFF

d_call: -
j_call: TRBJ1-2
v_call: TRBV12-3/TRBV12-4
clone_size: few
cdr3_nt: TGTGCCAGCAGTTTAGGGCCCCTCGAGGCCTATGGCTACACCTTC
cdr3_aa: CASSLGPLEAYGYTF

d_call: TRBD1
j_call: TRBJ1-1
v_call: TRBV19
clone_size: -
cdr3_nt: TGTGCCAGTAGCCGGGACAGGCGCATGAACACTGAAGCTTTCTTT
cdr3_aa: CASSRDRRMNTEAFF

d_call: -
j_call: TRBJ2-7
v_call: TRBV4-2
clone_size: -
cdr3_nt: TGTGCCAGCAGCCAAGATCCGGGGAGCTCCTACGAGCAGTACTTC
cdr3_aa: CASSQDPGSSYEQYF

d_call: -
j_call: TRBJ2-1
v_call: TRBV24-1
clone_size: -
cdr3_nt: TGTGCCACCAGTGATTCGATGTGGACCGACACGCTTGGGGATGAGCAGTTCTTC
cdr3_aa: CATSDSMWTDTLGDEQFF

d_call: TRBD1
j_call: TRBJ2-3
v_call: TRBV18
clone_size: -
cdr3_nt: TGTGCCAGCTCACCGGCCAGGGGGCTCACAGATACGCAGTATTTT
cdr3_aa: CASSPARGLTDTQYF